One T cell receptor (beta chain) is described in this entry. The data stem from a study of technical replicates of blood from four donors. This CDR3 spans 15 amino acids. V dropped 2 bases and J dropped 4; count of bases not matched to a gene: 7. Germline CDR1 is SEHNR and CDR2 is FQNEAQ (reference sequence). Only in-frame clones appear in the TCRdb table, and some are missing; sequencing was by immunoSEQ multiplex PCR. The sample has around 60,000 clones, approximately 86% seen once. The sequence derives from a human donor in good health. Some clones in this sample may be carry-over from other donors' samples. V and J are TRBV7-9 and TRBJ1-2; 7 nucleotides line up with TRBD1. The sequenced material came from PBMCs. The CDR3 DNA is TGTGCCAGCAGCTTATTGGGACAGACCCTCTATGGCTACACCTTC. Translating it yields CASSLLGQTLYGYTF.